The 17 T cell receptor beta chains below come from one sample, sequenced in a study of post-analysis software for immune sequencing data. General study points: Five or six TRBV segments appeared more often in patients than in controls, and TRBV5-6, TRBV5-1 and TRBV20-1 were among these.

Researchers reported that TCR beta cDNA libraries carried unique molecular identifiers. From the PCR reads, TCRdb called clonotypes with MiXCR, one entry per CDR3 protein. The sample carries roughly 650,000 distinct CDR3 sequences, approximately 60% recorded once. Their antigen targets remain unknown. The sample comprised blood. These receptors came from a girl aged 2-10 years with multiple sclerosis.

The genes are TRBV6-5 and TRBJ2-5; 10 bases line up with TRBD1. CDR1 and CDR2 (germline): MNHEY, SVGAGI. This CDR3 has 14 amino acids. The junction had 2 bases not matched to a gene; V was cut back by 2 bases and J by 5 bases. CDR3 in amino acids: CASSYRDRGETQYF. CDR3 in DNA: TGTGCCAGCAGTTACCGGGACAGGGGTGAGACCCAGTACTTC.

V usage is TRBV12-3 or TRBV12-4 and J usage is TRBJ2-5, with 8 positions matching TRBD1. This CDR3 comprises 14 residues. V was clipped by 5 bases and J by 5 bases; unmatched bases: 7. The CDR3 is CASSPADREETQYF. CDR3 coding DNA: TGTGCCAGCAGTCCAGCGGACAGGGAGGAGACCCAGTACTTC.

The chain is built from TRBV3-1 and TRBJ2-5, with 9 bases aligning to TRBD2. The CDR3 has 16 residues. Trimming removed 6 bases from V and 5 bases from J; junction bases left unmatched: 13. Germline values: CDR1 LGHDT, CDR2 YNNKEL (reference sequence). This CDR3 reads CASSRDTSGWRETQYF. CDR3 DNA: TGTGCCAGCAGTCGGGATACTAGCGGGTGGCGTGAGACCCAGTACTTC.

This clonotype was seen just once. The V call is TRBV14, the J call TRBJ2-7; 10 bases are a match to TRBD2. The CDR3 runs 14 residues. From germline, CDR1 is SGHDN and CDR2 FVKESK. J lost 6 bases, V lost 4 bases, and 6 bases had no gene match. In nucleotides, the CDR3 is TGTGCCAGCAGCCGCGTGGGACTAGCGCTCGAGCAGTACTTC. Amino acids: CASSRVGLALEQYF.

This clonotype was seen once. The CDR3 nucleotides read TGTGCCAGCGAGGCGGGGGGCCCCACAGATACGCAGTATTTT. Translated: CASEAGGPTDTQYF. The rearrangement uses TRBV7-8 and TRBJ2-3; 8 bases agree with TRBD2. CDR1 and CDR2 (germline): SGHVS, FQNEAQ. V lost 8 bases, J lost 2 bases, and 6 bases stayed unmatched. CDR3 length: 14 residues.

There are a few counts of this clonotype. The V gene is TRBV5-1, the J gene TRBJ2-1; D perhaps matches TRBD2 (5 bases). The J call could be wrong; TRBJ2-7 is a better fit for the DNA end. CDR3 length: 13 residues. Germline V gives CDR1 SGHRS, CDR2 YFSETQ. The CDR3 loop reads CASSTDLNNEQYF. Written as DNA, the CDR3 is TGCGCCAGCAGCACGGACTTGAACAATGAGCAGTACTTC.

The V and J genes are TRBV7-3 and TRBJ1-1, with D perhaps matching TRBD1 (6 bases). The length of the CDR3 is 13 residues. V lost 5 bases to trimming and J lost 11 bases, with 18 bases between them. Germline CDR1 is SGHTA and CDR2 is FQGTGA. CDR3 nucleotides: TGTGCCAGCAGCCCAACTGGGGGCGCGTATGCTTTCTTT. Translation gives CASSPTGGAYAFF.

This clonotype was counted only a few times. V usage is TRBV12-3 or TRBV12-4 and J usage is TRBJ1-2, with 7 bases identical to TRBD1. The CDR3 covers 15 residues. The J segment lost 8 bases and the V segment lost 6 bases, leaving 15 bases of the junction unmatched. The CDR3 DNA follows: TGTGCCAGCAGCCAACTGCGGAGGGGGCTAGGGGGCTACACCTTC. Translated: CASSQLRRGLGGYTF.

The chain has TRBV10-3 and TRBJ2-5, with D perhaps TRBD2 (6 bases). V was shortened by 5 bases and J by 3 bases, with 13 bases between the two germline ends. Germline V lookup: CDR1 ENHRY, CDR2 SYGVKD. The CDR3 sequence is 14 residues long. CDR3 nucleotide sequence: TGTGCCATCAGTAGGAGGGGAGCGGAAGAGACCCAGTACTTC. Its protein product is CAISRRGAEETQYF.

V is TRBV28 and J is TRBJ2-7; possibly TRBD1 for D (5 bases). Trimming stripped 5 bases from V and 6 bases from J, with 14 bases between. This CDR3 contains 13 residues. Per the germline V gene, CDR1 is MDHEN and CDR2 is SYDVKM. For the CDR3, the DNA is TGTGCCAGCAGTAATAGGGGTCAGACCGAGCAGTACTTC. It yields the protein CASSNRGQTEQYF.

The CDR3 DNA follows: TGCAGTGCTGAGAACGACAGGGACCAAGAGACCCAGTACTTC. Residues: CSAENDRDQETQYF. This chain connects TRBV20-1 to TRBJ2-5, with 7 nucleotides matching TRBD1. Germline CDR1 is DFQATT and CDR2 is SNEGSKA (reference sequence). Trimming at V came to 5 bases and at J to 0 bases, leaving 6 bases not matched to a gene. The CDR3 sequence is 14 residues long.

This chain links TRBV6-1 with TRBJ2-5; 7 bases are a match to TRBD1. The J segment lost 2 bases and the V segment lost 3 bases, leaving 9 bases of the junction unmatched. CDR1 MNHNS and CDR2 SASEGT come from the germline V gene. The CDR3 loop spans 16 amino acids. The CDR3 sequence is CASSDGRLDRQETQYF. CDR3 sequence (DNA): TGTGCCAGCAGTGACGGCCGCCTGGACAGGCAAGAGACCCAGTACTTC.

This chain joins TRBV20-1 and TRBJ2-7; 12 bases fit TRBD2. The CDR3 length is 17 residues. The germline gives CDR1 DFQATT, CDR2 SNEGSKA (reference sequence). After removal of 0 bases from V and 0 bases from J, the junction contained 6 bases not matched to a gene. CDR3 in DNA: TGCAGTGCTAGAGAGGCTAGCGGGAGGGACAGCTCCTACGAGCAGTACTTC. Its translation is CSAREASGRDSSYEQYF.

The rearrangement joins TRBV12-3 or TRBV12-4 to TRBJ2-1; TRBD2 might be the D (6 bases). The V end lost 3 bases, the J end lost 5 bases, and 17 bases lay between the germline ends. The CDR3 has 16 residues. The CDR3 DNA is TGTGCCAGCAGTTTCCTAATGGGGGGATTAAACAATGAGCAGTTCTTC. Its translation is CASSFLMGGLNNEQFF.

The chain links TRBV7-6 to TRBJ2-1; D gene ambiguous. Germline lookup yields CDR1 SGHVS and CDR2 FNYEAQ. V was trimmed by 4 bases and J by 5 bases, leaving 12 bases between them. This CDR3 comprises 14 residues. In nucleotides, the CDR3 is TGTGCCAGCAGCTCTAGAGATGGCGACAATGAGCAGTTCTTC. Protein product: CASSSRDGDNEQFF.

About this clonotype itself: This may stem from a read error, because a much larger clone lies one nucleotide away. The rearrangement links TRBV14 to TRBJ2-5, with 8 bases that match TRBD2. Germline V gene data show CDR1 as SGHDN and CDR2 as FVKESK. This CDR3 is 15 amino acids long. With 4 bases clipped from V and 1 base from J, the junction kept 5 bases outside the gene matches. The CDR3 here is CASSPRAGAQETQYF. The CDR3 DNA is TGTGCCAGCAGCCCGAGAGCGGGGGCCCAAGAGACCCAGTACTTC. The whole variable domain, remainder taken from reference TRBV14 and TRBJ2-5, is EAGVTQFPSHSVIEKGQTVTLRCDPISGHDNLYWYRRVMGKEIKFLLHFVKESKQDESGMPNNRFLAERTGGTYSTLKVQPAELEDSGVYFCASSPRAGAQETQYFGPGTRLLVL.

About this clonotype: At one boundary the junction diverges from the germline segment, which might be a read error. The chain carries TRBV20-1 and TRBJ1-2; D remains ambiguous. Germline assignment: CDR1 DFQATT and CDR2 SNEGSKA (reference sequence). The CDR3 covers 15 residues. In DNA, the CDR3 is TGCAGTGCTAGAGAGCCAACCGGGTCCCATTATGGCTACATCTTC. This translates into CSAREPTGSHYGYIF.